What follows describes a single T cell receptor beta chain. As yet, its antigen is unknown. One junction end disagrees with the germline gene, perhaps due to a read error. This sample was taken from a study of response to subunit inactivated influenza vaccine. Looked up from germline, CDR1 is LNHNV and CDR2 is YYDKDF (reference sequence). The CDR3 has 14 residues. From the RT-PCR reads, TCRdb called clonotypes with MiXCR, one entry per CDR3 protein. The sample holds over 750,000 distinct CDR3 sequences, 21% seen once. Findings and caveats of the study: Authors proposed each seasonal influenza vaccination draws in few new T cells.

The V and J genes are TRBV15 and TRBJ2-7, with 7 bases lining up with TRBD1. The clonotype comes from a man aged 45-60 years who received an inactivated influenza vaccine. The material was PBMCs from blood, obtained about 5 days after vaccination. The CDR3 DNA is TGTGCCACCAGCAGAGATCGAAGCTGGGGACAGAGATCCTTC. Amino acids: CATSRDRSWGQRSF.